The following is a T cell receptor (beta chain) sequence with its context. This specimen belongs to a study of T cell responses to AZD1222 COVID-19 vaccine. CDR1 SQVTM and CDR2 ANQGSEA come from the germline V gene. CDR3 length: 12 residues. V gave up 6 bases and J gave up 8 bases; unmatched junction bases: 8. Clones were sequenced by immunoSEQ multiplex PCR, and TCRdb holds only the in-frame ones, with some missing. Among some 130,000 clones listed, about nine tenths were seen once. This sequence joins TRBV29-1 and TRBJ1-2, with 8 nucleotides matching TRBD1. The sequence was obtained from an adult in good health. The specimen was peripheral blood, collected on day 0 of AZD1222 vaccination. CDR3 residues: CSVETGVEGYTF. CDR3 nucleotides: TGCAGCGTGGAGACAGGGGTTGAGGGCTACACCTTC.